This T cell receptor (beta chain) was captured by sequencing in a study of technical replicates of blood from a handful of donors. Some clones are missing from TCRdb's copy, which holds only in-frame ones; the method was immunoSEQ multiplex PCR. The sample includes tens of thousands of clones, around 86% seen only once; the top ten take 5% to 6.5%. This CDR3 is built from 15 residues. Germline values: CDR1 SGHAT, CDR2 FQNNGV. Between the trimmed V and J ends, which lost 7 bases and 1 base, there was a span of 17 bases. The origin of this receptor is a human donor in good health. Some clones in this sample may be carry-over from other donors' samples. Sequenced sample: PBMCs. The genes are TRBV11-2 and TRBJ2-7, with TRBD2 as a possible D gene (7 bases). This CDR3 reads CASTRRGGGSYEQYF. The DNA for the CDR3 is TGTGCCAGCACACGTAGGGGGGGCGGATCCTACGAGCAGTACTTC. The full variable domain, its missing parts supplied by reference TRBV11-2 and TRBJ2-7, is EAGVAQSPRYKIIEKRQSVAFWCNPISGHATLYWYQQILGQGPKLLIQFQNNGVVDDSQLPKDRFSAERLKGVDSTLKIQPAKLEDSAVYLCASTRRGGGSYEQYFGPGTRLTVT.